The text below deals with one TCR beta chain. This sample stems from a study of blood T cell repertoires in COVID-19. Across the whole study: Specimens from acute and convalescent COVID-19 originated in the United States, Italy and Spain.

Recruitment covered fewer than 25 US areas and drew participants whose ages spanned roughly 18 to 89 years. Participant-given clinical history determined each cohort assignment. J was trimmed by 2 bases and V by 5 bases; bases with no gene match: 4. Germline loops: CDR1 LNHDA, CDR2 SQIVND (reference sequence). The CDR3 contains 14 residues. Per the study methods: Using reference gene primer amplification, nucleated cell counts were estimated. Profiling relied on immunoSEQ multiplex PCR, and the TCRdb table lists in-frame clones only, not all of them. That table supplies the V and J calls and clone size; D and trimming were determined from the DNA. The data hold 310,000 or so clones, with about 90% observed a single time.

The rearrangement links TRBV19 to TRBJ1-2, with TRBD1 matching over 8 bases. The receptor's source is a woman aged 18 to 35 with acute COVID-19. Sequencing was done on a sample of PBMCs or T cells enriched from blood (not recorded which). The CDR3 is CASSSGGPNYGYTF. Written as DNA, the CDR3 is TGTGCCAGTAGTTCAGGGGGCCCGAACTATGGCTACACCTTC.